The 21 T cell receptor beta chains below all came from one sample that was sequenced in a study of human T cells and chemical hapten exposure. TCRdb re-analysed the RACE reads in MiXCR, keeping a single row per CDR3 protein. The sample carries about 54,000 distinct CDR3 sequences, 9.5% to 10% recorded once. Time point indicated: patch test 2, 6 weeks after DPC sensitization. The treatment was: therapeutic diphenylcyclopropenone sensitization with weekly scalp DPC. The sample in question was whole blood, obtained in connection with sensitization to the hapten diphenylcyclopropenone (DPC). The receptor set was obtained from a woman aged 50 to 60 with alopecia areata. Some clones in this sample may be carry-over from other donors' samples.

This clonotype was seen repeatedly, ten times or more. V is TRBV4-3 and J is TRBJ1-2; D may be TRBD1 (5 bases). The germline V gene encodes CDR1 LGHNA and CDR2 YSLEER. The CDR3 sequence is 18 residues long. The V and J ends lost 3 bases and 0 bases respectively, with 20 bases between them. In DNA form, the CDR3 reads TGCGCCAGCAGCCATGTCTCCCGCCGAGACAGATCTAACTATGGCTACACCTTC. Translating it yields CASSHVSRRDRSNYGYTF.

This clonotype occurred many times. The CDR3 is CASSLFVGANVLTF. For the CDR3, the DNA is TGTGCCAGCAGCTTATTTGTTGGGGCCAACGTCCTGACTTTC. The chain recombines TRBV7-2 with TRBJ2-6, with D uncertain. The germline gives CDR1 SGHTA, CDR2 FQGNSA. Trimming cost V 2 bases and J 3 bases, with 5 bases left between them. The CDR3 covers 14 residues.

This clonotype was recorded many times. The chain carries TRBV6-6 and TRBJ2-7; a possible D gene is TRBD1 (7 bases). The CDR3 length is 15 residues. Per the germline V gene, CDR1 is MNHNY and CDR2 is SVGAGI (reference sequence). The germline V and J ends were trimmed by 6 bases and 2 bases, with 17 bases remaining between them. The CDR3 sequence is CASSRGEQLTYEQYF. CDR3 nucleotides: TGTGCCAGCAGCAGGGGGGAGCAACTGACCTACGAGCAGTACTTC.

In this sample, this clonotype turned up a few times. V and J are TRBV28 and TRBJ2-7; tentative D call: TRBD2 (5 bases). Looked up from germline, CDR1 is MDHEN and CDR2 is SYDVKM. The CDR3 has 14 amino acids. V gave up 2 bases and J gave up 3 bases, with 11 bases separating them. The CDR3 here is CASSLGVASYEQYF. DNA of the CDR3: TGTGCCAGCAGTTTAGGGGTAGCGAGCTACGAGCAGTACTTC.

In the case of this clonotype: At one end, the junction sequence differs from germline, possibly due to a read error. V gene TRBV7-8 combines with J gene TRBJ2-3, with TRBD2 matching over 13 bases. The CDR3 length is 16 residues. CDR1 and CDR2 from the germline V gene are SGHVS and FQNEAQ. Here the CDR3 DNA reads TGTGCCAGCAGCTCGGGACTAGCGGGGCCCACAGGTACGCAGTATTTT. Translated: CASSSGLAGPTGTQYF.

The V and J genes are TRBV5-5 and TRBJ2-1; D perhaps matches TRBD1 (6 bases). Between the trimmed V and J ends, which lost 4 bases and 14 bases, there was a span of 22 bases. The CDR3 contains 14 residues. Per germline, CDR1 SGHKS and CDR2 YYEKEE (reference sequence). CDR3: CASSDKQGAPKEFF. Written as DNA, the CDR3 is TGTGCCAGCAGCGATAAACAGGGTGCCCCAAAAGAGTTCTTC.

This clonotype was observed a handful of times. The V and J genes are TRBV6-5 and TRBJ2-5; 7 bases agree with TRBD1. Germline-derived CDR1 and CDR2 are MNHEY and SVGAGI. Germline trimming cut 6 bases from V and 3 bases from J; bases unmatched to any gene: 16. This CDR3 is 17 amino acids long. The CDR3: CASRNRPDRRYKETQYF. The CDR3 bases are TGTGCCAGCAGAAACCGCCCGGACAGGCGATACAAAGAGACCCAGTACTTC.

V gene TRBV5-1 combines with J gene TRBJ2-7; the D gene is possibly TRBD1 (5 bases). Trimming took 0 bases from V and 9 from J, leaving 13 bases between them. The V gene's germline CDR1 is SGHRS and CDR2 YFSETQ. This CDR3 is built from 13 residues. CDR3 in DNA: TGCGCCAGCAGCTTGGGGCAGGGAATTTGGCAGTACTTC. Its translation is CASSLGQGIWQYF.

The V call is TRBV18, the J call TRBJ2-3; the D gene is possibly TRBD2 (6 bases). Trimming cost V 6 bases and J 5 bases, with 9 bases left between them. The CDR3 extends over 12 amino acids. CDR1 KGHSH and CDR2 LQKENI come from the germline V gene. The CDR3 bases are TGTGCCAGCTCCCCCGGGGGAGATACGCAGTATTTT. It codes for CASSPGGDTQYF.

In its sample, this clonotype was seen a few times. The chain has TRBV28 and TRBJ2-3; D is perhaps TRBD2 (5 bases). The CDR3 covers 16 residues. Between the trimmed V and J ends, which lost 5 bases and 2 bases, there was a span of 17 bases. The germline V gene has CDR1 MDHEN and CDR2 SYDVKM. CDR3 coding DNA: TGTGCCAGCAGTATTCCGGGGTCCCCTCCCACAGATACGCAGTATTTT. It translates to CASSIPGSPPTDTQYF.

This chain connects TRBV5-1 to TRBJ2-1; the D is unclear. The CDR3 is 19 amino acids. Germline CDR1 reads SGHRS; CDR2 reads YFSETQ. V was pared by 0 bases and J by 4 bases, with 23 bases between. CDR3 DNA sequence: TGCGCCAGCAGCTTGGCATCTGCCCTCCCTGTCCCCTCGTACAATGAGCAGTTCTTC. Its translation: CASSLASALPVPSYNEQFF.

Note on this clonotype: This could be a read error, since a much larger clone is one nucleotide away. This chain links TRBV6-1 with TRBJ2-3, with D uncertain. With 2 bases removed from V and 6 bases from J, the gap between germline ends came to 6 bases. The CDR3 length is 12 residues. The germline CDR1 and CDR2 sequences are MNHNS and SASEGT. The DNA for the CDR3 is TGTGCCAGCAGTGAACCTGGGGATACGCAGTATTTT. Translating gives CASSEPGDTQYF.

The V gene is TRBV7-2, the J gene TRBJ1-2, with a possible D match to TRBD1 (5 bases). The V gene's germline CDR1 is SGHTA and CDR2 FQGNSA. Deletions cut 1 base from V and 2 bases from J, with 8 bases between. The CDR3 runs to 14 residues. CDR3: CASSLVRDNYGYTF. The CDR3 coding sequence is TGTGCCAGCAGCTTAGTCCGGGACAACTATGGCTACACCTTC.

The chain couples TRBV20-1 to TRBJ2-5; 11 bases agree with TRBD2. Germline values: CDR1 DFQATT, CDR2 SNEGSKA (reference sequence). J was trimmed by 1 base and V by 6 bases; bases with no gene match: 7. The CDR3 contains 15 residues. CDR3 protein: CSAVASGRPQETQYF. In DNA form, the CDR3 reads TGCAGTGCGGTCGCTAGCGGGAGGCCCCAAGAGACCCAGTACTTC.

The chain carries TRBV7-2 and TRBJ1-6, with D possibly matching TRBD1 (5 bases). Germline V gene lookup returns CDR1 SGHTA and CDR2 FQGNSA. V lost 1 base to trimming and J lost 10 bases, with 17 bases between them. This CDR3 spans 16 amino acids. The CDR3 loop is CASSLVSTGQRSPLHF. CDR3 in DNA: TGTGCCAGCAGCTTAGTTTCTACGGGGCAAAGATCACCCCTCCACTTT.

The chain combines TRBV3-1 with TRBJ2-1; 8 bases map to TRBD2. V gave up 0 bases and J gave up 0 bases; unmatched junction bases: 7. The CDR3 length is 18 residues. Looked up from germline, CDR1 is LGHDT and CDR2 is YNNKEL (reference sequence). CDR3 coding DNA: TGTGCCAGCAGCCAAGATAGGCGCGGGGGGAGCTCCTACAATGAGCAGTTCTTC. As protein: CASSQDRRGGSSYNEQFF.

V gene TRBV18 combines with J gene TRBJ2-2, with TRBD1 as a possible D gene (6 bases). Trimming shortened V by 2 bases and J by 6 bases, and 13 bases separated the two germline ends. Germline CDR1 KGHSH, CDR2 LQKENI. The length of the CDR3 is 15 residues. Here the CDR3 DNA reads TGTGCCAGCTCACCAAGTAACAGGGCGGCCGGGGAGCTGTTTTTT. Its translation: CASSPSNRAAGELFF. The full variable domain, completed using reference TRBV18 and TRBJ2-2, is NAGVMQNPRHLVRRRGQEARLRCSPMKGHSHVYWYRQLPEEGLKFMVYLQKENIIDESGMPKERFSAEFPKEGPSILRIQQVVRGDSAAYFCASSPSNRAAGELFFGEGSRLTVL.

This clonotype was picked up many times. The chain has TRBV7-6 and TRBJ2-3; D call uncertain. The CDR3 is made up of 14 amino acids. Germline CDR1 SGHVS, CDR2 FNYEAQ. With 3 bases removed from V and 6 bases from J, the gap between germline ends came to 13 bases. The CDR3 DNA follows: TGTGCCAGCAGCTTGGTCGCATTAAGGGATACGCAGTATTTT. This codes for CASSLVALRDTQYF.

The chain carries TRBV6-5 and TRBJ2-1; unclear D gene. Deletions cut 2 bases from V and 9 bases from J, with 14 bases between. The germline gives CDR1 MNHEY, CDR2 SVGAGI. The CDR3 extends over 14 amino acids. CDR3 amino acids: CASSYGDPRVEQFF. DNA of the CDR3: TGTGCCAGCAGTTACGGAGATCCCCGAGTTGAGCAGTTCTTC.

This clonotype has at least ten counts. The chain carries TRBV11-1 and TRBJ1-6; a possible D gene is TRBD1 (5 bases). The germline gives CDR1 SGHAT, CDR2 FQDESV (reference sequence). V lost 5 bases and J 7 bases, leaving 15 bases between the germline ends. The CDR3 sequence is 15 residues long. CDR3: CASSTRRGWNSPLHF. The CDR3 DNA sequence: TGTGCCAGCAGCACACGGCGGGGGTGGAATTCACCCCTCCACTTT.

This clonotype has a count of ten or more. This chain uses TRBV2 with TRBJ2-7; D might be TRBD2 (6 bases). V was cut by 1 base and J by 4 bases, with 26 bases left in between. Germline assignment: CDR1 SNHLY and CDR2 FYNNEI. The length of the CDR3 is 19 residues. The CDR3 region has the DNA TGTGCCAGCAGTGAAGAGCGCTCGGGGATGAGGGACTCGACTTACGAGCAGTACTTC. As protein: CASSEERSGMRDSTYEQYF.